This entry concerns a single T cell receptor (beta chain). The V gene lost 2 bases and the J gene lost 13 bases, with 10 bases spanning the gap. CDR3 length: 11 residues. The germline gives CDR1 SGHDT, CDR2 YYEEEE. The record originates from a study of Ad26.COV2.S vaccination and SARS-CoV-2 variants. Profiled with immunoSEQ multiplex PCR; TCRdb holds only in-frame clones, not every one. There are roughly 380,000 clones in the sample; 92% occur only once, and about 3.8% lies in the top ten. This chain joins TRBV5-6 and TRBJ2-1; TRBD1 might be the D (6 bases). The input for sequencing was peripheral blood, taken after recovery from COVID-19. The sequence derives from a human donor who had recovered from COVID-19. CDR3 DNA: TGTGCCAGCAGCTTACAGGGAGAACAGTTCTTC. It translates to CASSLQGEQFF.